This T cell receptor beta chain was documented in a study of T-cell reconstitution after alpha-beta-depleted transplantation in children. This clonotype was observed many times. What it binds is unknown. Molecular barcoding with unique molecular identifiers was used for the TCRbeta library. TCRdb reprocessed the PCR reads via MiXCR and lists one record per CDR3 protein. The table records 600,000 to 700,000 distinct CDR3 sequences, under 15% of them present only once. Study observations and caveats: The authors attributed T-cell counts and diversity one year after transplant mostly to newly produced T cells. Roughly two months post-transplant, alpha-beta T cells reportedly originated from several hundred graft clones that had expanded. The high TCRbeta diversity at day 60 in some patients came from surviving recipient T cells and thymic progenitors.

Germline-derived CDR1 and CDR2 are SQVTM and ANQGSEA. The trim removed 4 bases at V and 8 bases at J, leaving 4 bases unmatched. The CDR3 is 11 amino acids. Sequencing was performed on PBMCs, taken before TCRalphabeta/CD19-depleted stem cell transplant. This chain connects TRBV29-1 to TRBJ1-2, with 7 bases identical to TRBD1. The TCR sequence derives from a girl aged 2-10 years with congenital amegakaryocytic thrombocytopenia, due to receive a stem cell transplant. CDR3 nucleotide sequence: TGCAGCGTTGGAGGGGGCCGGGGCTACACCTTC. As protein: CSVGGGRGYTF.